This record looks at one T cell receptor (beta chain) sequence and its context. The antigen remains unidentified. This record belongs to a study of cytomegalovirus exposure and HLA in healthy donors. Study results and caveats: For TCR beta chains, V- and J-gene trimming was later linked to a missense DCLRE1C variant. Among TCR beta chains, those listed as cytomegalovirus-associated numbered fewer than 200. It was confirmed in vitro that a few of the CMV-associated chains were specific for CMV antigens.

PCR was performed using 60 Vbeta and 13 Jbeta primers. Data came from immunoSEQ multiplex PCR; TCRdb stores just in-frame clones and leaves some out. Among approximately 150,000 clones listed, 65% to 90% were seen once. V lost 4 bases and J lost 2; bases outside the gene matches: 8. Per the germline V gene, CDR1 is SGDLS and CDR2 is YYNGEE. The CDR3 loop spans 16 amino acids. This receptor was obtained from a woman in her twenties or thirties in good health and CMV-seronegative. The V and J genes are TRBV9 and TRBJ2-1, with 8 positions matching TRBD1. Sequenced input: PBMCs. CDR3 sequence (DNA): TGTGCCAGCAGCAACAGACAGGGGTGGCCCTACAATGAGCAGTTCTTC. Its protein product is CASSNRQGWPYNEQFF.